This T cell receptor beta chain is from a study of blood T cell repertoires in COVID-19. Generated by immunoSEQ multiplex PCR, the TCRdb table keeps only in-frame clones and is missing some. The table shows about 270,000 clones, with roughly 91% occurring only once. A single count supports this clone. The V end lost 3 bases, the J end lost 3 bases, and 9 bases lay between the germline ends. The CDR3 runs 13 residues. The germline V gene has CDR1 DFQATT and CDR2 SNEGSKA (reference sequence). Input material: PBMCs or T cells enriched from blood (not recorded which). The V gene is TRBV20-1, the J gene TRBJ1-5, with unresolved D. The receptor's source is a woman aged 60-75 years who had recovered from COVID-19. CDR3 nucleotide sequence: TGCAGTGCTAGTTCCAGCGCCAATCAGCCCCAGCATTTT. Translation: CSASSSANQPQHF.